Below, one T cell receptor (beta chain) is given with its context. Its antigen is undetermined. TCRdb's copy holds only in-frame clones and misses some; the assay was immunoSEQ multiplex PCR. Of 65,000 to 80,000 clones listed, roughly 95% are singletons. Separation from the roughly 680-subject first cohort characterized the approximately 120-subject validation cohort, to which the donors belonged. These data are taken from a study of cytomegalovirus exposure and HLA in healthy donors. At the level of the study: The approximately 130 validation repertoires matched the roughly 700 first-cohort repertoires in platform, a later analysis reported. Notes on the study in general: 164 TCR beta chains were listed as cytomegalovirus-associated. Accounts indicate the classifier identified cytomegalovirus status with strong specificity and sensitivity.

Germline CDR1 is SGHTA and CDR2 is FQGTGA. V dropped 5 bases and J dropped 5; count of bases not matched to a gene: 12. This CDR3 comprises 19 residues. This chain links TRBV7-3 with TRBJ2-1, with 16 bases fitting TRBD2. The TCR originated in a woman under 30 in good health and CMV-seropositive. Sequencing input: PBMCs. CDR3 sequence: CASSQIGTSGGGRNNEQFF. Written as DNA, the CDR3 is TGTGCCAGCAGCCAAATTGGGACTAGCGGGGGGGGACGAAACAATGAGCAGTTCTTC.